This T cell receptor beta chain was recovered during a study of metastatic and nonmetastatic thyroid tumors. No treatment had been given to any patient before thyroid surgery. The germline V gene encodes CDR1 LNHDA and CDR2 SQIVND (reference sequence). The CDR3 length is 14 residues. Trimming removed 1 base from V and 4 bases from J, with 10 bases in between. Study-wide points: TCR beta diversity was reportedly significantly higher in malignant thyroid tumors than benign nodules, in blood and tumor.

This clone has at least ten counts. Antigen: not known. TCRdb re-clonotyped the PCR reads through MiXCR. The profile shows about 39,000 clones, around 10% of them singletons. The chain has TRBV19 and TRBJ1-1, with no clear D. Sequenced sample: blood. This clonotype was obtained from a male donor with papillary thyroid cancer or a benign thyroid nodule (not recorded which). Some clones in this sample may be carry-over from other donors' samples. The CDR3 DNA is TGTGCCAGTAGTATAGGAGGGTTTGGCACTGAAGCTTTCTTT. Translation: CASSIGGFGTEAFF.